The clone carrying this TCR beta chain was recorded once. The table came from immunoSEQ multiplex PCR; TCRdb's copy has only in-frame clones and leaves some out. The sample holds around 150,000 clones, 85% to 95% seen once. The germline V gene encodes CDR1 SEHNR and CDR2 FQNEAQ (reference sequence). Losses at the gene ends were 8 bases for V and 3 bases for J; bases not matched to a gene: 13. This CDR3 comprises 17 residues. This sample was included in a study of T cell responses to AZD1222 COVID-19 vaccine. This clonotype originated in an adult in good health. The chain joins TRBV7-9 to TRBJ2-3, with 11 bases lining up with TRBD2. This sample comprised peripheral blood, obtained on day 0 of AZD1222 vaccination. As DNA, the CDR3 is TGTGCCAGCGACAGGGATGTAGCGGGAGGGCCAACAGATACGCAGTATTTT. Translated, it gives CASDRDVAGGPTDTQYF.